This T cell receptor beta chain was sequenced for a study of CD8+ T cells in alopecia areata. At the level of the study: Each of the treated patients was given oral tofacitinib, 5 to 10 mg twice daily, for moderate-to-severe alopecia areata.

Those with alopecia areata gave lesional scalp punch biopsies and peripheral blood. PBMCs served as the source from which CD4+ and CD8+ T cells were sorted. RNA was extracted and reverse transcribed into cDNA as the sequencing template. The protocol was immunoSEQ multiplex PCR, while the TCRdb copy is restricted to in-frame clones and leaves out a portion. The sample contains tens of thousands of clones, roughly three fifths of which appear only once. Germline CDR1 MGHRA, CDR2 YSYEKL. V was shortened by 1 base and J by 0 bases, with 13 bases between the two germline ends. CDR3 length: 17 amino acids. The receptor's source is a human donor with alopecia areata. Here the sequenced sample was CD8+ T cells sorted from blood, taken at week 0. The J gene is TRBJ2-1, the V gene TRBV4-1; possible D gene TRBD1, 5 bases. In DNA, the CDR3 is TGCGCCAGCAGCCAAGGATGGGGCACGAGCTCCTACAATGAGCAGTTCTTC. Residues: CASSQGWGTSSYNEQFF.